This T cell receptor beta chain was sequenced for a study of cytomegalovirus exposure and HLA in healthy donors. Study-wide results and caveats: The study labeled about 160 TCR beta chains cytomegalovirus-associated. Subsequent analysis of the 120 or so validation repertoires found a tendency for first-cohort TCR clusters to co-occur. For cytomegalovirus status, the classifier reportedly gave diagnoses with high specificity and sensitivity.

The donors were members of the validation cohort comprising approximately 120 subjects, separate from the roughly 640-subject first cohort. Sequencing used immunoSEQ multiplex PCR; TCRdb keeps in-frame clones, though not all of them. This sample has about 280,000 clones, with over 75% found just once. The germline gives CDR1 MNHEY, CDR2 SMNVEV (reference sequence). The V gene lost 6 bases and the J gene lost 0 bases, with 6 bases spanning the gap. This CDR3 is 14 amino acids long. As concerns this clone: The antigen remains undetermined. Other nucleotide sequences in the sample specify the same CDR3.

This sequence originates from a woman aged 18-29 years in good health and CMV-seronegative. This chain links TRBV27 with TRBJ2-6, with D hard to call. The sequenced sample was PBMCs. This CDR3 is CASSLASGANVLTF. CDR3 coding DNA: TGTGCCAGCAGCTTGGCCTCTGGGGCCAACGTCCTGACTTTC. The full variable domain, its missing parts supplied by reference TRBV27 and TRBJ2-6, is EAQVTQNPRYLITVTGKKLTVTCSQNMNHEYMSWYRQDPGLGLRQIYYSMNVEVTDKGDVPEGYKVSRKEKRNFPLILESPSPNQTSLYFCASSLASGANVLTFGAGSRLTVL.